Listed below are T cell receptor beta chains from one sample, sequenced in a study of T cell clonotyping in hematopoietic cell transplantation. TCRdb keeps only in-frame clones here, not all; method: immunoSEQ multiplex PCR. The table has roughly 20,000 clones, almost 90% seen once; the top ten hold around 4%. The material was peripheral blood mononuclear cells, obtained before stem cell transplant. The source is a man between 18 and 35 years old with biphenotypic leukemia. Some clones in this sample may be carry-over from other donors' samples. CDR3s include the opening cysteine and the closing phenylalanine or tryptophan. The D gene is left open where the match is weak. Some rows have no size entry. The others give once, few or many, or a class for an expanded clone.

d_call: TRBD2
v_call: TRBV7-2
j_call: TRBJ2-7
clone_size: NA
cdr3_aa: CASREGGTSGSLAQYF

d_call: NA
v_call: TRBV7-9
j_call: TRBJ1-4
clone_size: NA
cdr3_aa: CASSFTEGYEKLFF

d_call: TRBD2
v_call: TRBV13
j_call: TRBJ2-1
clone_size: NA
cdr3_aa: CASSAQSGLALYEQFF

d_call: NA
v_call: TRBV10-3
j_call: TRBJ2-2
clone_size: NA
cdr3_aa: CAISERQLGPTNTGELFF

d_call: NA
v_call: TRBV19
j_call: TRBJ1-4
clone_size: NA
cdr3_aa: CASSRRVNEKLFF

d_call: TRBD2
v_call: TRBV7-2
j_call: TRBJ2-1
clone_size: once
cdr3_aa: CASSFSGTSAYNEQFF

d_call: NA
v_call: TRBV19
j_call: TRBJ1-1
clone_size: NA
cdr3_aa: CASSILGRLEAFF

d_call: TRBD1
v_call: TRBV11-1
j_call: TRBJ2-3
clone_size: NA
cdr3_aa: CASSSRDRGRASTDTQYF

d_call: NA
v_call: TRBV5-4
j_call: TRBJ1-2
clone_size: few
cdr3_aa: CASSSQGGYTF

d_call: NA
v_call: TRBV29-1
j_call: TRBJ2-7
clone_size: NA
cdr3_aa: CSATGWPSLYEQYF

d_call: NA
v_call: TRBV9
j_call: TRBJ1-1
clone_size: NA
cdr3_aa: CASSTEWDTEAFF

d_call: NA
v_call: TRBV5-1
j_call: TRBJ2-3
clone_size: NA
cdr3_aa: CASSLYVGRTDTQYF

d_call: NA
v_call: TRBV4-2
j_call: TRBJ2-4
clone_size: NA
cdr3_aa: CASSQEFGTSPYF

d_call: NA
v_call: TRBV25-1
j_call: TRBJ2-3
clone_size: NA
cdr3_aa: CASSDPGSTDTQYF

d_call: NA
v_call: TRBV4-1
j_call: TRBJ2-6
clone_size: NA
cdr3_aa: CASNLGISGANVLTF

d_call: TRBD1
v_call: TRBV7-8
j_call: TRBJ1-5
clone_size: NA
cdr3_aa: CASSVGTGGNQPQHF

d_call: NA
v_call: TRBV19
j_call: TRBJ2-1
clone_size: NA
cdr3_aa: CASSISITEQFF

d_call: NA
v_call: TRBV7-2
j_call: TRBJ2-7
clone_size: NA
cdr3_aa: CASRYGRDSYEQYF

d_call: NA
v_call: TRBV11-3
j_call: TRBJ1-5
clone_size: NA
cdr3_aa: CASSLGSNQPQHF

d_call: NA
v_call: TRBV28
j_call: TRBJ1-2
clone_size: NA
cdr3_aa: CASIVSRPANYGYTF

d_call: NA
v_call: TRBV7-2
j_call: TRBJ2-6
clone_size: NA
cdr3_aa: CASSLNPSGANVLTF

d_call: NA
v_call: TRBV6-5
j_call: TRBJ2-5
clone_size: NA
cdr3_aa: CASTPGQYQETQYF

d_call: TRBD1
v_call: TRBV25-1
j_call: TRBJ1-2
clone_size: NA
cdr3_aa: CASSVGGGPDYGYTF

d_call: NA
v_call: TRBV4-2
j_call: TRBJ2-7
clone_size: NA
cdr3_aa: CASSQGTGTTPYEQYF

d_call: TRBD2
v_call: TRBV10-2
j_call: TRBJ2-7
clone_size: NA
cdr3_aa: CASSEPGLAYEQYF

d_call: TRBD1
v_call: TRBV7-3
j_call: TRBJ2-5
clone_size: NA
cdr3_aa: CASSLTGDQETQYF

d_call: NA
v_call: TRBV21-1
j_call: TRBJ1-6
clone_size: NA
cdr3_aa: CASSKGGNYNSPLHF